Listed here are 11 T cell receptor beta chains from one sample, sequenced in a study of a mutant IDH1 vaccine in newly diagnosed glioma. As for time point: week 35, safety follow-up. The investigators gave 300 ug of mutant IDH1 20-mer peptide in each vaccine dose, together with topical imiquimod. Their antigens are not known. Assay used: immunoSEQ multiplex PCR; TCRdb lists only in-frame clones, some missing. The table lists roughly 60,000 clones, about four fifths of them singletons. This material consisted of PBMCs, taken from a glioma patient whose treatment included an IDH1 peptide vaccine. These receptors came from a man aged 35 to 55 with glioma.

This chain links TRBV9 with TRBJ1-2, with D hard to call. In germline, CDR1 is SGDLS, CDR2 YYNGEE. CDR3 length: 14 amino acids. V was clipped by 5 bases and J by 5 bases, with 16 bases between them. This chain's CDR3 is CASSATEGAYGYTF. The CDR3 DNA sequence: TGTGCCAGCAGTGCGACGGAGGGTGCTTATGGCTACACCTTC.

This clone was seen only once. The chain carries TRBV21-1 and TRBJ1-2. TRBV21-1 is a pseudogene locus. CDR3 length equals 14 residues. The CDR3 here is CASRPGGPYYGYTF. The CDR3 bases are TGTGCCAGCAGACCGGGGGGACCGTACTATGGCTACACCTTC.

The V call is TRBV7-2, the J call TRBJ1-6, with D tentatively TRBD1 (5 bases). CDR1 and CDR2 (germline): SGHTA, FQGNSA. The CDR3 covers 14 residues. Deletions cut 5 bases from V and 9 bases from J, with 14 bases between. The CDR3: CASSPRDSVSPLHF. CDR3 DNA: TGTGCCAGCAGCCCTCGAGACAGCGTTTCACCCCTCCACTTT.

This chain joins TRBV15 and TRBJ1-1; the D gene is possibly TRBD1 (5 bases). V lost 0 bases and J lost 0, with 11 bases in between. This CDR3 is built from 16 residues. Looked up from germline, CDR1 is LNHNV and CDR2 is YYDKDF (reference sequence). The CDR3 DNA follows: TGTGCCACCAGCAGAGAGGGACGCAGGTTGAACACTGAAGCTTTCTTT. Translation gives CATSREGRRLNTEAFF.

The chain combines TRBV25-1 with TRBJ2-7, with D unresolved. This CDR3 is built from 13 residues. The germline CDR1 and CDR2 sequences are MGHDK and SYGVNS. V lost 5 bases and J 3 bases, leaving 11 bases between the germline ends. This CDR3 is CASSLPGLYEQYF. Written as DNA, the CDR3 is TGTGCCAGCAGTTTACCGGGCCTCTACGAGCAGTACTTC.

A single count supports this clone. CDR3 amino acids: CASSYLGTSVDTQYF. DNA for the CDR3: TGTGCCAGCAGTTACCTAGGGACTAGCGTGGATACGCAGTATTTT. The V gene is TRBV6-5, the J gene TRBJ2-3; 10 bases map to TRBD2. The CDR3 has 15 residues. J was trimmed by 6 bases and V by 2 bases; bases with no gene match: 5. Germline V gives CDR1 MNHEY, CDR2 SVGAGI.

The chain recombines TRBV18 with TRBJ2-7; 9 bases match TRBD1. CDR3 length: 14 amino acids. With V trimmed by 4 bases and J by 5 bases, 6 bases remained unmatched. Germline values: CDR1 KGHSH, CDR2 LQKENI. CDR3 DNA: TGTGCCAGCTCACTTCGGACAGGGGTGGACGAGCAGTACTTC. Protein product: CASSLRTGVDEQYF.

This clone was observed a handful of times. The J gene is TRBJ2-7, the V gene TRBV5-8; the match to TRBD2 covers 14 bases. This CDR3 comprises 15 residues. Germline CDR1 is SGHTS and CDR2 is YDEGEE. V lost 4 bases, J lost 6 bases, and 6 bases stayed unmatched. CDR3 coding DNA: TGTGCCAGCAGCGCGGGACTAGCGGGAGCCAGCGAGCAGTACTTC. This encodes CASSAGLAGASEQYF.

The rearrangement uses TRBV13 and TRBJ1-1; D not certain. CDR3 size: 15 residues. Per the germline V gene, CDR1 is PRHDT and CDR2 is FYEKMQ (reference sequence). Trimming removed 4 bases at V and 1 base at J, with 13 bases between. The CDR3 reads CASSWGGHSNTEAFF. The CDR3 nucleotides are TGTGCCAGCAGCTGGGGAGGGCATTCGAACACTGAAGCTTTCTTT.

The CDR3 sequence is CASSPRDTEAFF. The CDR3 nucleotides read TGTGCCAGCTCACCAAGGGACACTGAAGCTTTCTTT. The chain is built from TRBV18 and TRBJ1-1; D gene uncertain. Looked up from germline, CDR1 is KGHSH and CDR2 is LQKENI. V lost 2 bases, J lost 3 bases, and 4 bases lay in between. The CDR3 contains 12 residues.

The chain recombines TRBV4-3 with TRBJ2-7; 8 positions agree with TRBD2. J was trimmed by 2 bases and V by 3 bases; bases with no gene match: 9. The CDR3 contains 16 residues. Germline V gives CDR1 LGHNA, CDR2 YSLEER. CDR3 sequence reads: CASSHLAGQTAYEQYF. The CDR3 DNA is TGCGCCAGCAGCCACCTAGCGGGTCAAACCGCCTACGAGCAGTACTTC.